The sequence of this T cell receptor beta chain was determined in a study of shared T cell receptors in the human thymus. The CDR3 has 21 amino acids. V lost 4 bases to trimming and J lost 2 bases; unmatched junction nucleotides: 23. CDR1 MGHRA and CDR2 YSYEKL come from the germline V gene. The data were produced by immunoSEQ multiplex PCR, yet TCRdb's version contains in-frame clones alone and is incomplete. Here the sample spans approximately 760,000 clones, roughly 85% being singletons. The same sample was also used in a study of human thymus T cells. From that paper: Thymic material originated from resections removed in the course of corrective heart surgery. Related research described strongly overlapping thymic repertoires in unrelated people.

This receptor was taken from a girl under three years old with a congenital heart defect. This chain connects TRBV4-1 to TRBJ1-3; 7 nucleotides agree with TRBD1. The sample comprised thymocytes. CDR3 coding DNA: TGCGCCAGCAGCCCGTTAGCCCCCACTAAGAAGGGGGCGGGTGCTGGAAACACCATATATTTT. This gives the protein CASSPLAPTKKGAGAGNTIYF.